This is a list of T cell receptor beta chains from one sample in a study of siplizumab effects on memory and regulatory T cells. Assay: immunoSEQ multiplex PCR; the TCRdb copy retains only in-frame clones and omits some. The sample records about 100,000 clones, more than 85% being singletons. Input material: CD4+ T cells sorted from blood. These receptors were collected from a human donor in good health. Both conserved end residues are part of each CDR3. The D gene is left open where the match is weak. Expanded clones are given a class, and other clones once, few, many or no size at all.

v_gene	abundance	j_gene	d_gene	CDR3aa	CDR3nt
TRBV5-1	-	TRBJ2-6	TRBD1	CASSAEQGSSGANVLTF	TGCGCCAGCAGCGCCGAACAGGGGTCATCTGGGGCCAACGTCCTGACTTTC
TRBV6-1	-	TRBJ2-7	-	CASLFYYEQYF	TGTGCCAGCCTTTTCTACTACGAGCAGTACTTC
TRBV6-1	-	TRBJ2-1	-	CASSVYNEQFF	TGTGCCAGCAGTGTTTACAATGAGCAGTTCTTC
TRBV18	-	TRBJ1-4	-	CASSLRTASTNEKLFF	TGTGCCAGCTCCCTCCGGACGGCCTCAACTAATGAAAAACTGTTTTTT
TRBV18	once	TRBJ1-3	-	CASLTGTPGNTIYF	TGTGCCAGCTTGACCGGGACACCTGGAAACACCATATATTTT
TRBV7-2	-	TRBJ2-3	TRBD1	CASSLDRSDTQYF	TGTGCCAGCAGCTTGGACAGGTCAGATACGCAGTATTTT
TRBV4-2	-	TRBJ1-4	TRBD1	CASSQERGQSNEKLFF	TGTGCCAGCAGCCAAGAGAGGGGACAGAGCAATGAAAAACTGTTTTTT
TRBV4-1	-	TRBJ2-7	-	CASSQVDIYEQYF	TGCGCCAGCAGCCAAGTGGACATCTACGAGCAGTACTTC
TRBV6-6	-	TRBJ2-3	-	CASSYSGFVGTDTQYF	TGTGCCAGCAGTTACTCCGGGTTCGTCGGCACAGATACGCAGTATTTT
TRBV9	-	TRBJ2-3	-	CASSLKRSSTDTQYF	TGTGCCAGCAGCCTTAAGCGGAGTAGCACAGATACGCAGTATTTT
TRBV20-1	once	TRBJ2-1	TRBD2	CRAGGPWEQFF	TGCAGAGCGGGGGGGCCCTGGGAGCAGTTCTTC
TRBV25-1	-	TRBJ2-7	TRBD1	CASSDPDRGHEQYF	TGTGCCAGCAGTGATCCGGACAGGGGGCACGAGCAGTACTTC
TRBV5-1	-	TRBJ2-6	TRBD1	CASRPTGLGANVLTF	TGCGCCAGCAGACCGACAGGGCTTGGGGCCAACGTCCTGACTTTC
TRBV5-1	few	TRBJ1-4	-	CASSRNPGDEKLFF	TGCGCCAGCTCTCGGAACCCGGGGGATGAAAAACTGTTTTTT
TRBV7-3	-	TRBJ2-7	-	CASSLTSVTEQYF	TGTGCCAGCAGCTTAACTAGCGTAACCGAGCAGTACTTC
TRBV2	-	TRBJ2-7	TRBD1	CASLKPGQGIYEQYF	TGTGCCAGCTTAAAACCGGGACAGGGGATCTACGAGCAGTACTTC
TRBV5-1	-	TRBJ2-2	TRBD1	CASSAPGQGNTGELFF	TGCGCCAGCAGCGCTCCGGGACAGGGTAACACCGGGGAGCTGTTTTTT
TRBV28	-	TRBJ2-1	TRBD1	CASSLFRWDRIPEQFF	TGTGCCAGCAGTTTATTCCGCTGGGACAGGATTCCCGAGCAGTTCTTC
TRBV5-6	-	TRBJ2-2	-	CASSRTGELFF	TGTGCCAGCAGCAGAACCGGGGAGCTGTTTTTT
TRBV13	-	TRBJ1-5	-	CASSLGPRPGSNQPQHF	TGTGCCAGCAGCTTAGGTCCCCGACCAGGGAGCAATCAGCCCCAGCATTTT
TRBV28	-	TRBJ2-7	-	CASSLLWKEEEQYF	TGTGCCAGCAGTTTACTATGGAAGGAGGAGGAGCAGTACTTC
TRBV5-6	-	TRBJ1-5	-	CASSVQGLYQPQHF	TGTGCCAGCAGCGTACAGGGACTCTACCAGCCCCAGCATTTT
TRBV7-3	-	TRBJ2-3	TRBD1	CASSLRGTASTDTQYF	TGTGCCAGCAGCTTAAGGGGGACAGCAAGCACAGATACGCAGTATTTT
TRBV19	-	TRBJ1-4	TRBD1	CASRMGQNNEKLFF	TGTGCCAGTAGGATGGGACAGAATAATGAAAAACTGTTTTTT
TRBV20-1	-	TRBJ1-1	-	CSARRNTEAFF	TGCAGTGCTAGAAGGAACACTGAAGCTTTCTTT
TRBV6-6	-	TRBJ1-2	-	CASSYSSDGYTF	TGTGCCAGCAGTTACTCGAGTGATGGCTACACCTTC
TRBV2	-	TRBJ1-1	TRBD1	CASNRQGWDTEAFF	TGTGCCAGCAATCGACAGGGGTGGGACACTGAAGCTTTCTTT
TRBV4-1	-	TRBJ1-4	TRBD1	CASSQDYRGSNEKLFF	TGCGCCAGCAGCCAAGATTACAGGGGGTCTAATGAAAAACTGTTTTTT
TRBV6-5	-	TRBJ1-1	-	CASSETKGGSTEAFF	TGTGCCAGCAGCGAGACGAAGGGCGGGAGCACTGAAGCTTTCTTT
TRBV27	-	TRBJ1-5	-	CASSLAGAYSNQPQHF	TGTGCCAGCAGTTTGGCGGGAGCGTATAGCAATCAGCCCCAGCATTTT
TRBV19	-	TRBJ1-1	TRBD1	CASSISPGQALFRAFF	TGTGCCAGTAGTATCTCTCCCGGACAGGCCCTGTTTAGAGCTTTCTTT
TRBV5-1	-	TRBJ1-6	-	CASSPDVGISPLHF	TGCGCCAGCAGCCCGGACGTAGGGATTTCACCCCTCCACTTT
TRBV10-3	-	TRBJ2-7	TRBD1	CAISPGQGRSEQYF	TGTGCCATCAGTCCCGGACAGGGTAGATCCGAGCAGTACTTC
TRBV28	-	TRBJ2-3	-	CASSSSQPTDTQYF	TGTGCCAGCAGTTCAAGCCAACCCACAGATACGCAGTATTTT
TRBV6-4	-	TRBJ2-3	-	CASSGIGGGTDTQYF	TGTGCCAGCAGTGGGATCGGCGGCGGCACAGATACGCAGTATTTT
TRBV12-5	-	TRBJ2-1	TRBD2	CASLAGARFSNEQFF	TGTGCTAGCCTAGCGGGGGCCCGTTTCTCCAATGAGCAGTTCTTC
TRBV5-4	-	TRBJ2-1	-	CASSLGTPSGNEQFF	TGTGCCAGCAGCTTGGGCACCCCGTCTGGGAATGAGCAGTTCTTC
TRBV6-1	-	TRBJ1-2	-	CASSEGGRGYTF	TGTGCCAGCAGTGAAGGGGGACGAGGCTACACCTTC
TRBV7-7	-	TRBJ2-3	TRBD2	CASSLGLAGTDTQYF	TGTGCCAGCAGCTTAGGACTAGCGGGCACAGATACGCAGTATTTT
TRBV7-2	-	TRBJ2-2	TRBD1	CASSLWWDRSTGELFF	TGTGCCAGCAGCTTATGGTGGGACAGGAGCACCGGGGAGCTGTTTTTT
TRBV7-3	-	TRBJ2-3	TRBD2	CASSLGTSGTDTQYF	TGTGCCAGCAGCTTAGGGACTAGCGGCACAGATACGCAGTATTTT
TRBV29-1	-	TRBJ2-1	-	CSVGRQPLDEQFF	TGCAGCGTTGGGAGACAACCATTGGATGAGCAGTTCTTC
TRBV7-8	once	TRBJ2-7	-	CASSLSTGSYEQYF	TGTGCCAGCAGCTTGTCGACTGGCTCCTACGAGCAGTACTTC
TRBV4-1	-	TRBJ2-5	TRBD1	CASSRQGAQETQYF	TGCGCCAGCAGCCGACAGGGGGCCCAAGAGACCCAGTACTTC
TRBV5-1	-	TRBJ1-2	TRBD1	CASSPRTGDYGYTF	TGCGCCAGCAGCCCAAGAACAGGGGACTATGGCTACACCTTC